Each of the 2 T cell receptor beta chains below was sequenced from the same sample in a study of cytomegalovirus exposure and HLA in healthy donors (dated by TCRdb to about 2017). Library preparation employed the immunoSEQ multiplex PCR assay. The multiplex PCR relied on a mix of 60 forward primers for TCR Vbeta segments and 13 reverse primers for TCR Jbeta segments. TCRdb re-hosts the immuneACCESS table, in-frame sequences only. Its copies lack some clones; in the studies checked, an unresolved V gene accounts for under half of them, and the cause for the rest is not known. Here the sample has 100,000 to 150,000 clones; approximately 60% occur a single time. The top ten clonotypes cover 2% to 2.5% of the sample. The specimen was PBMCs. These receptors originate from a woman between 40 and 55 years old in good health and CMV-seronegative.

This clone was seen a handful of times. The chain employs TRBV5-4 and TRBJ2-5, with TRBD2 matching over 12 bases. CDR3 length: 16 residues. Trimming removed 5 bases from V and 0 bases from J; junction bases left unmatched: 5. Germline values: CDR1 SGHNT, CDR2 YYREEE (reference sequence). The CDR3 sequence is CASSQRLAGDQETQYF. The DNA of the CDR3 is TGTGCCAGCAGTCAACGACTAGCGGGGGACCAAGAGACCCAGTACTTC.

The chain has TRBV5-1 and TRBJ2-1, with TRBD1 matching over 8 bases. The V and J ends lost 4 bases and 2 bases, in that order; junction bases with no gene match: 2. Per germline, CDR1 SGHRS and CDR2 YFSETQ. CDR3 length equals 14 residues. The CDR3 protein is CASSVGQAYNEQFF. The CDR3 nucleotides are TGCGCCAGCAGCGTGGGACAGGCCTACAATGAGCAGTTCTTC.